Described below is a single T cell receptor beta chain sequence and its context. Generated by immunoSEQ multiplex PCR, the TCRdb table keeps only in-frame clones and is missing some. The profile shows about 140,000 clones, more than 75% of them singletons. The CDR3 sequence is 16 residues long. V was clipped by 6 bases and J by 1 base; unmatched bases: 5. The germline V gene has CDR1 WSHSY and CDR2 SAAADI. The entry originates in a study of blood T cell repertoires in COVID-19. Study information: Donors in the United States, Italy and Spain gave samples during acute or convalescent COVID-19. In each case, the material was cDNA or gDNA derived from T cells, B-cell-depleted T cells, or PBMCs.

The receptor was isolated from a man aged 55 to 70 with acute or convalescent COVID-19. V gene TRBV10-2 combines with J gene TRBJ2-5; 13 nucleotides line up with TRBD2. The sample taken for sequencing was peripheral blood. The CDR3 reads CASRGLAGVSQETQYF. Written as DNA, the CDR3 is TGCGCCAGCAGAGGACTAGCGGGAGTGTCCCAAGAGACCCAGTACTTC.